Listed below are T cell receptor beta chains from one sample, sequenced in a study of blood T cell repertoires in COVID-19. Libraries were prepared by immunoSEQ multiplex PCR; TCRdb keeps only in-frame clonotypes and omits some of them. The table has about 250,000 clones, nearly 90% seen once. Input material: peripheral blood. The source is a man aged 18-30 years with active or convalescent COVID-19. Both conserved end residues are part of each CDR3. The D gene is left open where the match is weak. Clone size is not always given. Where it is, it says once, few, many or a class for expanded clones.

CDR3aa	CDR3nt	v_gene	abundance	d_gene	j_gene
CATWTGDFTEAFF	TGTGCCACATGGACAGGGGATTTTACTGAAGCTTTCTTT	TRBV27	-	TRBD1	TRBJ1-1
CASNSRDRVGYTF	TGTGCCAGTAATAGTCGGGACAGGGTTGGCTACACCTTC	TRBV19	-	TRBD1	TRBJ1-2
CASSQNPLDWQYF	TGCGCCAGCAGCCAAAATCCCCTGGACTGGCAGTACTTC	TRBV4-3	-	-	TRBJ2-7
CASSLTGEQETQYF	TGTGCCAGCAGCTTAACCGGGGAACAAGAGACCCAGTACTTC	TRBV7-3	-	-	TRBJ2-5
CASSLRGGNEKLFF	TGCGCCAGCAGCTTACGGGGGGGAAATGAAAAACTGTTTTTT	TRBV5-1	few	-	TRBJ1-4
CASSLGGIPYGYTF	TGTGCCAGCAGTTTAGGGGGCATTCCCTATGGCTACACCTTC	TRBV27	once	-	TRBJ1-2
CAPSDRRYMPPVYLSPLYF	TGTGCCCCGTCGGACAGGAGGTATATGCCCCCTGTTTATCTCAGTCCATTGTACTTC	TRBV24-1	-	TRBD1	TRBJ2-7
CASSPPTGGISNTEAFF	TGCGCCAGCAGCCCACCGACAGGGGGGATCTCGAACACTGAAGCTTTCTTT	TRBV5-1	-	TRBD1	TRBJ1-1
CATRLRGNTEAFF	TGTGCCACACGCCTCAGGGGAAACACTGAAGCTTTCTTT	TRBV7-2	-	-	TRBJ1-1
CASSSRDSQKAQYF	TGTGCCAGCAGCTCTCGGGACAGTCAGAAGGCCCAGTACTTC	TRBV9	-	TRBD1	TRBJ2-5
CASSPAGGQISNEQFF	TGTGCCAGCAGCCCGGCCGGGGGGCAAATTTCCAATGAGCAGTTCTTC	TRBV5-4	-	-	TRBJ2-1
CASSVGHRAAIQYF	TGTGCCAGCAGCGTAGGCCACAGGGCGGCCATTCAGTACTTC	TRBV9	few	-	TRBJ2-4
CASRLPGPPGVYEQYF	TGTGCCAGCAGACTCCCCGGCCCCCCGGGGGTCTACGAGCAGTACTTC	TRBV28	-	-	TRBJ2-7
CASSQPDRGSTEAFF	TGTGCCAGCAGCCAACCCGACAGGGGAAGCACTGAAGCTTTCTTT	TRBV3-1/TRBV3-2	-	TRBD1	TRBJ1-1
CASSQGSRQGHYGYTF	TGCGCCAGCAGCCAAGGAAGCAGACAGGGGCACTATGGCTACACCTTC	TRBV4-3	-	TRBD1	TRBJ1-2
CASSAYYEQYF	TGTGCCAGCAGTGCTTATTACGAGCAGTACTTC	TRBV2	-	-	TRBJ2-7
CASSSGETQYF	TGCGCCAGCAGCTCGGGTGAGACCCAGTACTTC	TRBV5-1	-	-	TRBJ2-5
CAWSESLSATGGNGYTF	TGTGCCTGGAGTGAGTCCTTGTCGGCAACAGGGGGCAATGGCTACACCTTC	TRBV30	-	TRBD1	TRBJ1-2
CATSSPGSTDTQYF	TGTGCCACCAGCAGTCCGGGTAGCACAGATACGCAGTATTTT	TRBV15	-	-	TRBJ2-3
CAIRGDGGGSPLHF	TGTGCCATTCGGGGGGATGGAGGTGGTTCACCCCTCCACTTT	TRBV7-8	-	-	TRBJ1-6
CASSLGQGLNEKLFF	TGTGCCAGCAGCCTGGGACAGGGTCTTAATGAAAAACTGTTTTTT	TRBV3-1/TRBV3-2	-	TRBD1	TRBJ1-4